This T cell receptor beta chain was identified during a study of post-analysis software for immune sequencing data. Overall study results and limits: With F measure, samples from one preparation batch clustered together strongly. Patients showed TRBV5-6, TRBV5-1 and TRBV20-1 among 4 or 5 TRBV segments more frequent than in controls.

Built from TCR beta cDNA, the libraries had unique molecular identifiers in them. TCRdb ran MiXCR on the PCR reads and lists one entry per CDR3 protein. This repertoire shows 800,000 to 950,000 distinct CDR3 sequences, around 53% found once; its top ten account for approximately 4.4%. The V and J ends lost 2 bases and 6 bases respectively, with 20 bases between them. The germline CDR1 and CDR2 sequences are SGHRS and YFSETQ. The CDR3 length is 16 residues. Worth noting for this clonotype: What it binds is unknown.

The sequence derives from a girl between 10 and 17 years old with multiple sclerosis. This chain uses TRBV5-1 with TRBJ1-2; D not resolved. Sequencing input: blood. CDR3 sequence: CASSLRAPGRNDGYTF. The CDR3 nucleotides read TGCGCCAGCAGCTTAAGGGCTCCCGGAAGGAACGATGGCTACACCTTC.